This T cell receptor (beta chain) emerged from a study of post-analysis software for immune sequencing data. Findings and limits, study-wide: By F measure, strong co-clustering occurred among samples prepared in the same batch. The five TRBV segments detected at higher frequency in patients than in controls included TRBV5-6, TRBV5-1 and TRBV20-1. Multiple sclerosis patients showed significantly lower normalized Chao1 diversity than controls did.

This clonotype was detected a few times. The antigen is not known. Unique molecular identifiers tagged the TCR beta cDNA libraries. Input populations of 1 to 10 million T cells gave rise to a few hundred thousand cDNA molecules. TCRdb reanalysed the PCR reads using MiXCR and keeps one entry per CDR3 protein. Of roughly 430,000 distinct CDR3 sequences in the sample, over 30% were seen once. This CDR3 contains 17 residues. Looked up from germline, CDR1 is LGHNA and CDR2 is YSLEER. The chain carries TRBV4-3 and TRBJ2-7, with D perhaps being TRBD1 or TRBD2 (6 bases each). The J call is doubtful: the DNA matches TRBJ2-5 better. The receptor was isolated from a girl aged 2 to 10 with multiple sclerosis. Sample: blood. This chain's CDR3 is CASSQDKGGAVWETQYF. CDR3 DNA: TGCGCCAGCAGCCAAGATAAGGGGGGCGCCGTCTGGGAGACCCAGTACTTC.